The 28 T cell receptor beta chains below all came from one sample that was sequenced in a study of T cells after yellow fever vaccination. TCRdb re-called the 5' RACE reads through MiXCR, storing one row per CDR3 protein. The sample consists of about 350,000 distinct CDR3 sequences, around 13% of them appearing once. Sequences were derived from CD4+ T cells sorted from PBMCs, sampled 15 days after the yellow fever booster vaccination. The receptors stem from a man younger than 35 who received the YFV17D yellow fever vaccine.

V and J are TRBV6-1 and TRBJ1-2, with 8 bases matching TRBD1. Unmatched junction bases numbered 3, after V lost 4 bases and J lost 2 bases. CDR1 is MNHNS, CDR2 SASEGT, per germline. The CDR3 has 14 amino acids. CDR3 coding DNA: TGTGCCAGCAGTGGAGACAGGGGCAACTATGGCTACACCTTC. It specifies CASSGDRGNYGYTF.

The rearrangement links TRBV12-3 or TRBV12-4 to TRBJ2-5; 9 bases fit TRBD2. The junction had 7 bases not matched to a gene; V was cut back by 3 bases and J by 2 bases. This CDR3 contains 16 residues. The CDR3 protein is CASSFRSGGIQETQYF. CDR3 sequence (DNA): TGTGCCAGCAGTTTTAGGAGCGGGGGGATTCAAGAGACCCAGTACTTC.

This rearrangement joins TRBV7-2 to TRBJ2-7; TRBD2 is a possible D gene (6 bases). CDR3 size: 15 residues. V lost 3 bases, J lost 2 bases, and 14 bases lay in between. The germline V gene has CDR1 SGHTA and CDR2 FQGNSA. CDR3: CASSFVSGVTYEQYF. CDR3 bases: TGTGCCAGCAGCTTTGTCTCGGGGGTAACCTACGAGCAGTACTTC.

The chain joins TRBV10-3 to TRBJ1-4; D gene uncertain. Trimming shortened V by 3 bases and J by 0 bases, and 8 bases separated the two germline ends. This CDR3 region has 15 residues. The germline V gene has CDR1 ENHRY and CDR2 SYGVKD. CDR3 sequence reads: CAISDAGATNEKLFF. The CDR3 DNA reads TGTGCCATCAGTGACGCCGGGGCAACTAATGAAAAACTGTTTTTT.

A few counts support this clonotype. The V and J genes are TRBV6-5 and TRBJ2-2; D call uncertain. Trimming cost V 2 bases and J 6 bases, with 7 bases left between them. Germline CDR1 reads MNHEY; CDR2 reads SVGAGI. This CDR3 has 13 residues. The chain's CDR3 is CASSYPPSGELFF. The CDR3, as DNA: TGTGCCAGCAGTTACCCCCCTTCCGGGGAGCTGTTTTTT.

The chain recombines TRBV11-3 with TRBJ2-2, with 7 bases matching TRBD2. Per germline, CDR1 SGHNT and CDR2 YENEEA. The V segment lost 5 bases and the J segment 1 base; nucleotides outside the gene matches: 4. The CDR3 has 15 residues. CDR3 region: CASSEVAGNTGELFF. The CDR3 DNA follows: TGTGCCAGCAGCGAGGTAGCGGGGAACACCGGGGAGCTGTTTTTT. Full variable domain (remainder filled in from reference TRBV11-3 and TRBJ2-2): EAGVVQSPRYKIIEKKQPVAFWCNPISGHNTLYWYLQNLGQGPELLIRYENEEAVDDSQLPKDRFSAERLKGVDSTLKIQPAELGDSAVYLCASSEVAGNTGELFFGEGSRLTVL.

This clonotype has more than one count but fewer than ten. The rearrangement joins TRBV10-2 to TRBJ1-4, with D maybe TRBD1 (6 bases). Germline lookup yields CDR1 WSHSY and CDR2 SAAADI. The CDR3 is 13 residues long. V lost 5 bases and J 8 bases, leaving 12 bases between the germline ends. As DNA, the CDR3 is TGCGCCAGCAGTAGAGGGGGGGTCGAAAAACTGTTTTTT. Translating it yields CASSRGGVEKLFF.

The J gene is TRBJ1-6, the V gene TRBV4-1; 7 bases are shared with TRBD1. CDR3 length: 16 amino acids. Germline CDR1 and CDR2: MGHRA and YSYEKL. With 0 bases clipped from V and 9 bases from J, the junction kept 8 bases outside the gene matches. Here the CDR3 reads CASSQEMSRGISPLHF. The DNA for the CDR3 is TGCGCCAGCAGCCAAGAAATGTCCAGGGGGATTTCACCCCTCCACTTT.

This sequence joins TRBV18 and TRBJ1-5; no clear D gene. V was trimmed by 2 bases and J by 0 bases, leaving 5 bases between them. CDR1 is KGHSH and CDR2 is LQKENI in the germline V gene. CDR3 length equals 14 residues. The CDR3 here is CASSPANSNQPQHF. CDR3 coding DNA: TGTGCCAGCTCACCAGCTAATAGCAATCAGCCCCAGCATTTT.

The chain has TRBV2 and TRBJ2-1, with D maybe TRBD1 (5 bases). V was clipped by 8 bases and J by 6 bases, with 23 bases between them. Germline CDR1 is SNHLY and CDR2 is FYNNEI. This CDR3 is built from 16 residues. CDR3 amino acids: CASGGIQGLLVNEQFF. The DNA for the CDR3 is TGTGCCAGCGGCGGCATCCAGGGTCTTCTGGTCAATGAGCAGTTCTTC. The complete variable domain, with remaining parts taken from reference TRBV2 and TRBJ2-1, reads EPEVTQTPSHQVTQMGQEVILRCVPISNHLYFYWYRQILGQKVEFLVSFYNNEISEKSEIFDDQFSVERPDGSNFTLKIRSTKLEDSAMYFCASGGIQGLLVNEQFFGPGTRLTVL.

V usage is TRBV3-1 and J usage is TRBJ2-3; D not resolved. The germline V gene has CDR1 LGHDT and CDR2 YNNKEL (reference sequence). The V end lost 1 base, the J end lost 3 bases, and 11 bases lay between the germline ends. CDR3 length equals 15 residues. CDR3 nucleotide sequence: TGTGCCAGCAGCCAAGGGGCGCCTAGGACAGATACGCAGTATTTT. It specifies CASSQGAPRTDTQYF.

CDR3 protein: CSARPGHSNQPQHF. The CDR3 region has the DNA TGCAGTGCTAGGCCGGGACATAGCAATCAGCCCCAGCATTTT. The V and J genes are TRBV20-1 and TRBJ1-5, with D possibly being TRBD1 (6 bases). Germline values: CDR1 DFQATT, CDR2 SNEGSKA (reference sequence). The CDR3 covers 14 residues. The germline V and J ends were trimmed by 3 bases and 0 bases, with 9 bases remaining between them.

The chain couples TRBV7-9 to TRBJ2-1; 7 bases are shared with TRBD1. The length of the CDR3 is 13 residues. The V and J ends lost 3 bases and 9 bases, in that order; junction bases with no gene match: 5. CDR1 and CDR2 from the germline V gene are SEHNR and FQNEAQ (reference sequence). CDR3 protein: CASSFDRDPEQFF. CDR3 nucleotides: TGTGCCAGCAGCTTTGACAGGGATCCTGAGCAGTTCTTC.

The V and J genes are TRBV28 and TRBJ1-2; no firm D call. The germline V gene encodes CDR1 MDHEN and CDR2 SYDVKM. Trimming stripped 4 bases from V and 4 bases from J, with 7 bases between. The CDR3 covers 12 residues. The CDR3 loop is CASSSTAYGYTF. DNA for the CDR3: TGTGCCAGCAGTTCCACCGCCTATGGCTACACCTTC.

The J gene is TRBJ2-1, the V gene TRBV6-2 or TRBV6-3; 8 nucleotides match TRBD1. V was clipped by 6 bases and J by 1 base; unmatched bases: 5. The CDR3 sequence is 15 residues long. Germline-derived CDR1 and CDR2 are MNHEY and SVGEGT. The CDR3 nucleotides read TGTGCCAGCAGCCGTGGACAGGGATCCTACAATGAGCAGTTCTTC. Protein sequence: CASSRGQGSYNEQFF.

This clonotype was seen only a few times. The J gene is TRBJ1-6, the V gene TRBV20-1; no firm D call. Looked up from germline, CDR1 is DFQATT and CDR2 is SNEGSKA (reference sequence). There are 13 residues in the CDR3. The V gene lost 5 bases and the J gene lost 3 bases, with 8 bases spanning the gap. The CDR3 here is CSAPQLYNSPLHF. Here the CDR3 DNA reads TGCAGTGCTCCGCAGCTCTATAATTCACCCCTCCACTTT.

This clonotype was picked up many times. This chain uses TRBV6-5 with TRBJ2-7, with 9 bases that match TRBD1. V gave up 5 bases and J gave up 2 bases; unmatched junction bases: 1. The germline V gene encodes CDR1 MNHEY and CDR2 SVGAGI. This CDR3 contains 13 residues. In nucleotides, the CDR3 is TGTGCCAGCAGTCGGGACAGGGCCTACGAGCAGTACTTC. Protein: CASSRDRAYEQYF.

This chain joins TRBV9 and TRBJ2-5; 7 nucleotides align to TRBD2. The CDR3 is 13 residues long. Trimming cost V 2 bases and J 5 bases; bases outside gene matches: 3. Germline V gene lookup returns CDR1 SGDLS and CDR2 YYNGEE. The CDR3 is CASSVTSWETQYF. DNA for the CDR3: TGTGCCAGCAGCGTGACTAGCTGGGAGACCCAGTACTTC.

The rearrangement uses TRBV21-1 and TRBJ2-7; the table's TRBD1 call for D was not verified on the DNA. TRBV21-1 is termed a pseudogene. The CDR3 has 15 amino acids. The CDR3 DNA is TGTGCCAGCACCCTGGACAGGGGCCCCTCCTACGAGCAGTACGTC. Translation gives CASTLDRGPSYEQYV.

The V call is TRBV7-2, the J call TRBJ1-5, with a weak D call TRBD1 (6 bases). The germline V and J ends were trimmed by 1 base and 5 bases, with 12 bases remaining between them. The CDR3 consists of 15 residues. CDR1 is SGHTA and CDR2 is FQGNSA in the germline V gene. As DNA, the CDR3 is TGTGCCAGCAGCTTAGGTTGGGGGGCCGATCAGCCCCAGCATTTT. The encoded protein is CASSLGWGADQPQHF.

This clonotype was detected only a few times. V and J are TRBV7-2 and TRBJ2-7; TRBD1 agrees at 10 bases. V shed 5 bases, J shed 0 bases, and the junction held 10 bases outside the gene matches. There are 17 residues in the CDR3. Germline CDR1 reads SGHTA; CDR2 reads FQGNSA. CDR3 bases: TGTGCCAGCAGCACCCCGGGACAGGGGATTCACTCCTACGAGCAGTACTTC. Protein: CASSTPGQGIHSYEQYF.

At least ten counts were recorded for this clonotype. Compared with germline, one end of the junction differs, possibly owing to a read error. The chain has TRBV18 and TRBJ1-6; TRBD1 aligns across 10 bases. The CDR3 spans 15 residues. The germline V gene has CDR1 KGHSH and CDR2 LQKENI. The chain's CDR3 is CASSPPGQGNSPLHF. The CDR3 nucleotides read TGCGCCAGCAGCCCACCGGGACAGGGGAATTCACCCCTCCACTTT. The full variable domain, rest sourced from reference TRBV18 and TRBJ1-6, is NAGVMQNPRHLVRRRGQEARLRCSPMKGHSHVYWYRQLPEEGLKFMVYLQKENIIDESGMPKERFSAEFPKEGPSILRIQQVVRGDSAAYFCASSPPGQGNSPLHFGNGTRLTVT.

The chain combines TRBV14 with TRBJ1-2; no firm D call. There are 13 residues in the CDR3. The V end lost 4 bases, the J end lost 1 base, and 7 bases lay between the germline ends. Germline values: CDR1 SGHDN, CDR2 FVKESK. The CDR3 reads CASSLSSNYGYTF. The CDR3 DNA reads as TGTGCCAGCAGCCTTAGTAGTAACTATGGCTACACCTTC.

The chain joins TRBV12-5 to TRBJ1-1; no reliable D call. V lost 8 bases and J 3 bases, leaving 13 bases between the germline ends. Germline CDR1 LGHNT, CDR2 FRNRAP. The CDR3 contains 13 residues. CDR3 in DNA: TGTGCTAGTCGAGGGTCCGCGTACACTGAAGCTTTCTTT. This encodes CASRGSAYTEAFF.

This clonotype was found many times. The chain couples TRBV7-2 to TRBJ2-5; the D gene is possibly TRBD2 (7 bases). V lost 3 bases and J 0 bases, leaving 11 bases between the germline ends. CDR1 and CDR2 (germline): SGHTA, FQGNSA. The length of the CDR3 is 15 residues. CDR3 DNA sequence: TGTGCCAGCAGCTTTCGCGGGGGCCACCAAGAGACCCAGTACTTC. Translating gives CASSFRGGHQETQYF.

This clonotype was detected a few times. This chain connects TRBV6-2 or TRBV6-3 to TRBJ1-2, with 8 nucleotides matching TRBD1. The CDR3 contains 13 residues. Germline trimming cut 6 bases from V and 7 bases from J; bases unmatched to any gene: 7. Germline V gene data show CDR1 as MNHEY and CDR2 as SVGEGT. The CDR3: CASSGQGSSGYTF. The CDR3 nucleotides read TGTGCCAGCAGCGGACAGGGTTCTTCTGGCTACACCTTC.

The chain links TRBV7-2 to TRBJ2-1; D unresolved. Germline V lookup: CDR1 SGHTA, CDR2 FQGNSA. This CDR3 has 14 amino acids. V was cut by 0 bases and J by 9 bases, with 12 bases left in between. The DNA for the CDR3 is TGTGCCAGCAGCTTAGCGGGGAACTCTGGTGAGCAGTTCTTC. Translation: CASSLAGNSGEQFF. Full variable domain (outside the CDR3, taken from reference TRBV7-2 and TRBJ2-1): GAGVSQSPSNKVTEKGKDVELRCDPISGHTALYWYRQSLGQGLEFLIYFQGNSAPDKSGLPSDRFSAERTGGSVSTLTIQRTQQEDSAVYLCASSLAGNSGEQFFGPGTRLTVL.

Comment on this clonotype: An end of the junction does not agree with germline; a read error may underlie this. The chain carries TRBV7-9 and TRBJ1-3, with D possibly being TRBD1 (6 bases). CDR3 size: 15 residues. Germline V lookup: CDR1 SEHNR, CDR2 FQNEAQ (reference sequence). The CDR3 loop reads CASRTSGGAGNTIYF. CDR3 nucleotides: TGTGCCAGCAGAACCAGCGGGGGGGCTGGGAACACCATATATTTT. Looking up the rest from reference TRBV7-9 and TRBJ1-3 gives the full variable domain: DTGVSQNPRHKITKRGQNVTFRCDPISEHNRLYWYRQTLGQGPEFLTYFQNEAQLEKSRLLSDRFSAERPKGSFSTLEIQRTEQGDSAMYLCASRTSGGAGNTIYFGEGSWLTVV.